This record covers a single TCR beta chain. The specificity of this receptor is unknown. No base qualities exist here, and no much larger clone lies one base off it. Reading the germline V gene gives CDR1 SQVTM and CDR2 ANQGSEA. V sheds 4 bases and J sheds 6 bases, leaving 7 bases between their ends. The CDR3 spans 10 residues, from the cysteine through the phenylalanine. Only the CDR3 region is kept as DNA, spanning 30 bases read in frame from base 1. Per the publication, the time point label means: baseline before first vaccination. Vaccinee samples were obtained from the UK trials COV001 and COV002, which included a single-blind randomized controlled phase 2/3 trial of AZD1222 (ChAdOx1 nCoV-19) in healthy adults. For TCRbeta chain sequencing, PBMC samples from trial participants were taken at day 0 and at day 28 after the second dose. These data come from a study of T cell responses to AZD1222 COVID-19 vaccine (dated by TCRdb to the early 2020s). As for the study more broadly: Because spike-specific TCR depth and breadth did not differ between the two schedules, AZD1222 recipients who got a second dose at roughly 4 weeks were pooled with those who got a second dose at roughly 12 weeks. TCR sequencing was performed for fewer than 250 trial participants, of whom roughly 200 were given two doses of AZD1222 and around 25 were given two doses of MenACWY control vaccine. Trial participants were enrolled by age into subgroups of 18-55, 56-69 and 70-plus years, and about 150, 27 and 61 TCR-sequenced participants, respectively, were included in these subgroups.

Study-wide conclusions, independent of this receptor: Reportedly, close to half of the unique spike-specific TCRs recognized epitopes lying outside the regions that are mutated in the B.1.351 and B.1.1.7 variants. The whole spike protein was spanned by vaccine-associated CD4 TCRs, and dominant responses were seen in regions 160-218 and 743-854. No day 14 peak-response samples were available, so repertoires were characterized only after the peak T cell response. The 56-69-year group was small, and its depth increase did not reach significance, likely because of low power. Only six AZD1222 recipients were SARS-CoV-2 seropositive at baseline, limiting conclusions about previously exposed vaccinees. Participants were mostly white British, with more females than males. The authors suggested clonal diversity may have been underestimated. Spike-specific TCR breadth and depth rose significantly after two AZD1222 doses compared with day 0 and with MenACWY recipients.

The CDR3 regions of human TCRbeta chains were subjected to immunosequencing. The paper's data handling went like this. Repertoire TCRs were checked for matches against a reference library of SARS-CoV-2-specific TCRs that had been generated using the MIRA antigen-specificity platform. Breadth meant the fraction of unique TCRs that were SARS-CoV-2-associated, whereas depth meant the fraction of total T cells that were SARS-CoV-2-associated. Using the MIRA data, every spike-specific TCR was mapped to the spike region that the TCR reacted to and assigned to either a CD4 or a CD8 class. Log10-transformed breadth and depth values were compared by one-way ANOVA with Sidak's multiple comparisons tests. TCRdb obtained this table from immuneACCESS and retained in-frame rearrangements with V and J assigned. These tables miss some clones; where compared with another copy, unresolved V genes account for less than half of the shortfall, and the remainder is unexplained. The DNA gave D and trimming, while V, J and clone size come from that table. For this sample there are roughly 140,000 clones; over 75% appear just once. The ten largest clones capture 1.5% to 2% of the sample.

The chain joins TRBV29-1 to TRBJ2-7; the D gene assignment is ambiguous. This sequence originates from an adult in good health. This material consisted of peripheral blood, taken on day 0 of AZD1222 vaccination. The CDR3 region reads CSVVGVEQYF. The sequenced DNA is TGCAGCGTTGTTGGGGTCGAGCAGTACTTC.